The rows below give T cell receptor beta chains drawn from one sample of a study of blood T cells in healthy people across ages. In TCRdb, the 5' RACE reads were re-called with MiXCR into one record per CDR3 protein. The top ten clones hold around an eighth of a sample with approximately 940,000 distinct CDR3 sequences, under 50% of them seen once. Sequenced sample: blood. These TCRs come from a man aged 30 to 39 in good health. Both conserved end residues are trimmed from each CDR3. Some rows have no size entry. The others give once, few or many, or a class for an expanded clone.

V gene: TRBV29-1
J gene: TRBJ1-1
clone size: -
CDR3 protein: SVAGGDTEAF

V gene: TRBV7-2
J gene: TRBJ2-6
clone size: -
CDR3 protein: ASSLAMDSGANVLT

V gene: TRBV11-3
J gene: TRBJ1-2
clone size: few
CDR3 protein: ASSVGLSYGYT

V gene: TRBV20-1
J gene: TRBJ2-2
clone size: many
CDR3 protein: SAREAGEDTGELF

V gene: TRBV6-5
J gene: TRBJ2-5
clone size: -
CDR3 protein: ASSYSPRGVGGTQY

V gene: TRBV7-2
J gene: TRBJ1-5
clone size: few
CDR3 protein: ASSLGASTGLSNQPQH

V gene: TRBV20-1
J gene: TRBJ1-1
clone size: -
CDR3 protein: SARATAMNTEAF

V gene: TRBV11-2
J gene: TRBJ2-5
clone size: -
CDR3 protein: ASSASAGGLYNEQY

V gene: TRBV7-9
J gene: TRBJ2-3
clone size: -
CDR3 protein: ASSFHRATDTQY

V gene: TRBV28
J gene: TRBJ2-2
clone size: many
CDR3 protein: ASSFASGGTGELF

V gene: TRBV5-1
J gene: TRBJ2-1
clone size: few
CDR3 protein: ASSLAPPINEQF

V gene: TRBV28
J gene: TRBJ2-5
clone size: few
CDR3 protein: ASSSPGQGLPEY

V gene: TRBV4-1
J gene: TRBJ2-7
clone size: -
CDR3 protein: ASSFQTGSAYEQY

V gene: TRBV30
J gene: TRBJ2-7
clone size: -
CDR3 protein: AWASGSSYEQY

V gene: TRBV2
J gene: TRBJ2-2
clone size: -
CDR3 protein: ASLGGGTGELF

V gene: TRBV7-2
J gene: TRBJ2-5
clone size: many
CDR3 protein: ASSLAGQGGFPETQY